This T cell receptor (beta chain) emerged from a study of blood T cell repertoires in COVID-19. Cohorts were assigned according to the clinical history that participants reported. Germline assignment: CDR1 SNHLY and CDR2 FYNNEI. The CDR3 has 18 amino acids. The V and J ends lost 0 bases and 5 bases respectively, with 20 bases between them. The table came from immunoSEQ multiplex PCR; TCRdb's copy has only in-frame clones and leaves some out. The data contain some 160,000 clones, roughly 85% of them singletons. J is TRBJ1-5 and V is TRBV2; D is ambiguous. The receptor was derived from a woman between 65 and 79 years old in a cohort exposed to, infected with or recovered from COVID-19 (not recorded which). Sequenced input: PBMCs or T cells enriched from blood (not recorded which). The CDR3 loop is CASSEALRGRPDYQPQHF. The CDR3 nucleotides are TGTGCCAGCAGTGAAGCGCTGCGCGGGCGCCCGGATTATCAGCCCCAGCATTTT.